This passage covers 23 T cell receptor beta chains from one sample sequenced in a study of blood T cell repertoires in COVID-19. The method was immunoSEQ multiplex PCR; TCRdb's version includes in-frame clones alone and lacks a portion of them. The sample shows around 100,000 clones, about nine tenths of them seen only once. The specimen was peripheral blood. These receptors were taken from a woman in her 50s with COVID-19, enrolled during active disease.

The chain is built from TRBV27 and TRBJ1-5, with 9 bases fitting TRBD1. Trimming removed 1 base from V and 5 bases from J; junction bases left unmatched: 9. CDR3 length: 17 residues. The germline V gene encodes CDR1 MNHEY and CDR2 SMNVEV (reference sequence). The CDR3 protein is CASSLLSGTGKDQPQHF. CDR3 coding DNA: TGTGCCAGCAGTTTATTGTCGGGGACAGGGAAGGATCAGCCCCAGCATTTT.

To note about this clone: The same CDR3 also results from other DNA sequences found in this sample. This rearrangement joins TRBV12-5 to TRBJ2-3, with 12 bases aligning to TRBD2. Losses at the gene ends were 1 base for V and 1 base for J; bases not matched to a gene: 0. CDR1 and CDR2 from the germline V gene are LGHNT and FRNRAP. The CDR3 totals 16 residues. The CDR3 DNA reads TGTGCTAGTGGTTTGGGACTAGCGGGGGGCACAGATACGCAGTATTTT. Amino acid sequence: CASGLGLAGGTDTQYF.

CDR3 loop: CAWDLSGGREETQYF. CDR3 nucleotide sequence: TGTGCCTGGGACCTTAGCGGGGGGCGGGAAGAGACCCAGTACTTC. The genes are TRBV30 and TRBJ2-5; TRBD2 matches at 10 bases. V was clipped by 5 bases and J by 3 bases; unmatched bases: 9. The CDR3 is made up of 15 amino acids. The germline CDR1 and CDR2 sequences are GTSNPN and SVGIG (reference sequence). Together with reference TRBV30 and TRBJ2-5, the CDR3 gives the full variable domain: SQTIHQWPATLVQPVGSPLSLECTVEGTSNPNLYWYRQAAGRGLQLLFYSVGIGQISSEVPQNLSASRPQDRQFILSSKKLLLSDSGFYLCAWDLSGGREETQYFGPGTRLLVL.

The J gene is TRBJ2-7, the V gene TRBV24-1; D call uncertain. Germline-derived CDR1 and CDR2 are KGHDR and SFDVKD. The ends were cut back, 4 bases at V and 4 bases at J, with 10 bases in the middle. CDR3 size: 13 residues. CDR3: CATSDSYKYEQYF. The CDR3 bases are TGTGCCACCAGTGACTCCTATAAATACGAGCAGTACTTC.

The J gene is TRBJ2-2, the V gene TRBV11-2; 8 bases are a match to TRBD2. V lost 9 bases and J lost 0; bases outside the gene matches: 9. The length of the CDR3 is 16 residues. Looked up from germline, CDR1 is SGHAT and CDR2 is FQNNGV. CDR3: CASRPTSGSNTGELFF. In DNA, the CDR3 is TGTGCCAGTCGGCCAACTAGCGGTTCGAACACCGGGGAGCTGTTTTTT.

The chain combines TRBV4-2 with TRBJ1-5, with a possible D match to TRBD1 (5 bases). Trimming took 4 bases from V and 11 from J, leaving 12 bases between them. The CDR3 is 12 residues long. Germline-derived CDR1 and CDR2 are LGHNA and YNFKEQ. CDR3 amino acids: CASSLVGGAQHF. As DNA, the CDR3 is TGTGCCAGCAGCCTTGTGGGGGGGGCCCAGCATTTT.

This sequence joins TRBV5-4 and TRBJ2-1; 10 bases align to TRBD2. There are 15 residues in the CDR3. The ends lost 0 bases at V and 8 bases at J; junction bases unmatched: 5. The V gene's germline CDR1 is SGHNT and CDR2 YYREEE (reference sequence). CDR3: CASSLGAGGMDEQFF. The CDR3 DNA reads TGTGCCAGCAGCTTGGGAGCGGGGGGGATGGATGAGCAGTTCTTC.

The genes are TRBV18 and TRBJ2-1; TRBD2 matches at 8 bases. This CDR3 comprises 12 residues. V was pared by 10 bases and J by 15 bases, with 14 bases of the junction left unmatched. The V gene's germline CDR1 is KGHSH and CDR2 LQKENI. The DNA for the CDR3 is TGTGCCACCTCCTCGACTAGCGAGGATCTGTTCTTC. This codes for CATSSTSEDLFF.

The rearrangement links TRBV3-1 (or the pseudogene TRBV3-2) to TRBJ1-1; 9 nucleotides line up with TRBD1. Germline V gives CDR1 LGHDT, CDR2 YNNKEL (reference sequence). After removal of 5 bases from V and 8 bases from J, the junction contained 9 bases not matched to a gene. The CDR3 is made up of 14 amino acids. CDR3 in amino acids: CASSISGQGTEAFF. CDR3 sequence (DNA): TGTGCCAGCAGCATTTCTGGACAGGGGACGGAAGCTTTCTTT.

This chain connects TRBV11-2 to TRBJ2-1; the match to TRBD1 covers 8 bases. CDR1 and CDR2 (germline): SGHAT, FQNNGV. The CDR3 sequence is 16 residues long. With V trimmed by 2 bases and J by 7 bases, 10 bases remained unmatched. The DNA of the CDR3 is TGTGCCAGCAGCTTATACACCGGGACAGGAGGGAATGAGCAGTTCTTC. It translates to CASSLYTGTGGNEQFF.

V and J are TRBV4-2 and TRBJ1-6; D not certain. The length of the CDR3 is 15 residues. The germline gives CDR1 LGHNA, CDR2 YNFKEQ. V was trimmed by 0 bases and J by 3 bases, leaving 6 bases between them. The CDR3 DNA is TGTGCCAGCAGCCAAGATTTAGACTATAATTCACCCCTCCACTTT. Its translation is CASSQDLDYNSPLHF.

The CDR3 sequence: CASKRGDVMNTGELFF. The CDR3 region has the DNA TGTGCCAGTAAACGGGGGGACGTGATGAACACCGGGGAGCTGTTTTTT. This chain uses TRBV19 with TRBJ2-2; 7 bases map to TRBD2. J was trimmed by 1 base and V by 7 bases; bases with no gene match: 9. This CDR3 is 16 amino acids long. The germline V gene encodes CDR1 LNHDA and CDR2 SQIVND (reference sequence).

The J gene is TRBJ2-7, the V gene TRBV27, with 7 bases aligning to TRBD1. Germline CDR1 and CDR2: MNHEY and SMNVEV (reference sequence). Germline trimming cut 3 bases from V and 5 bases from J; bases unmatched to any gene: 4. There are 13 residues in the CDR3. The CDR3 DNA is TGTGCCAGCAGTTTTAGGGGGCGCGACGAGCAGTACTTC. Translated: CASSFRGRDEQYF.

The chain joins TRBV6-5 to TRBJ2-5; TRBD2 is a possible D gene (6 bases). Trimming shortened V by 4 bases and J by 5 bases, and 14 bases separated the two germline ends. This CDR3 has 14 residues. Germline assignment: CDR1 MNHEY and CDR2 SVGAGI. The CDR3 sequence: CASSFGGSGETQYF. As DNA, the CDR3 is TGTGCCAGCAGTTTTGGGGGGTCCGGTGAGACCCAGTACTTC.

The chain joins TRBV29-1 to TRBJ1-2; the D is unclear. The CDR3 sequence is 13 residues long. Germline CDR1 and CDR2: SQVTM and ANQGSEA. Trimming took off 4 bases at V and 0 bases at J, with 9 bases between the two ends. DNA for the CDR3: TGCAGCGTTGTTTTGGGAGCTAACTATGGCTACACCTTC. It translates to CSVVLGANYGYTF.

V usage is TRBV5-1 and J usage is TRBJ1-4, with TRBD1 identical over 8 bases. V was clipped by 4 bases and J by 5 bases; unmatched bases: 10. The germline gives CDR1 SGHRS, CDR2 YFSETQ. This CDR3 contains 16 residues. CDR3 DNA sequence: TGCGCCAGCAGCCGGGGGCGACAGGGGTTGAATGAAAAACTGTTTTTT. It translates to CASSRGRQGLNEKLFF. Supplemented by reference TRBV5-1 and TRBJ1-4, the full variable domain reads KAGVTQTPRYLIKTRGQQVTLSCSPISGHRSVSWYQQTPGQGLQFLFEYFSETQRNKGNFPGRFSGRQFSNSRSEMNVSTLELGDSALYLCASSRGRQGLNEKLFFGSGTQLSVL.

CDR3 loop: CASSYSGQGGSTEAFF. CDR3 nucleotides: TGTGCCAGCAGTTACTCGGGACAGGGTGGTAGCACTGAAGCTTTCTTT. The chain couples TRBV6-5 to TRBJ1-1; TRBD1 matches 9 bases. The V segment lost 0 bases and the J segment 4 bases; nucleotides outside the gene matches: 6. The length of the CDR3 is 16 residues. Germline V gives CDR1 MNHEY, CDR2 SVGAGI.

The chain employs TRBV15 and TRBJ1-4; D is ambiguous. The CDR3 runs 16 residues. Germline V gene data show CDR1 as LNHNV and CDR2 as YYDKDF (reference sequence). The V end was cut by 0 bases, the J end by 8 bases, with 16 bases between. The CDR3 DNA sequence: TGTGCCACCAGCAGAGAGGGAGGCAGAAGTTACGAAAAACTGTTTTTT. The encoded protein is CATSREGGRSYEKLFF.

V gene TRBV3-1 (or the pseudogene TRBV3-2) combines with J gene TRBJ1-3; 7 bases line up with TRBD1. CDR1 LGHDT and CDR2 YNNKEL come from the germline V gene (reference sequence). Trimming at V came to 0 bases and at J to 4 bases, leaving 3 bases not matched to a gene. The CDR3 contains 15 residues. The CDR3 region is CASSQETGAGNTIYF. As DNA, the CDR3 is TGTGCCAGCAGCCAAGAAACAGGGGCAGGAAACACCATATATTTT.

The chain uses TRBV27 and TRBJ2-7, with no clear D. The V gene lost 2 bases and the J gene lost 1 base, with 12 bases spanning the gap. This CDR3 has 15 amino acids. CDR1 MNHEY and CDR2 SMNVEV come from the germline V gene (reference sequence). The DNA for the CDR3 is TGTGCCAGCAGTTTAGCCCCCCCCGGTTCCTACGAGCAGTACTTC. Translated: CASSLAPPGSYEQYF.

In this sample, this clone turned up once. The J gene is TRBJ2-2, the V gene TRBV4-3; D uncertain. Between the trimmed V and J ends, which lost 2 bases and 0 bases, there was a span of 13 bases. Germline CDR1 is LGHNA and CDR2 is YSLEER. CDR3 length: 17 residues. The CDR3 DNA reads as TGCGCCAGCAGCCAACCGAGGTACCTCGCGAACACCGGGGAGCTGTTTTTT. It yields the protein CASSQPRYLANTGELFF.

The J gene is TRBJ1-2, the V gene TRBV11-2; 8 bases match TRBD1. The CDR3 is made up of 14 amino acids. The ends lost 3 bases at V and 3 bases at J; junction bases unmatched: 3. Germline V lookup: CDR1 SGHAT, CDR2 FQNNGV. The CDR3 coding sequence is TGTGCCAGCAGCTTTACAGGGGGATACTATGGCTACACCTTC. Translated, it gives CASSFTGGYYGYTF.

The DNA of the CDR3 is TGCGCCAGCAGCCCCGAGGGACTAGCGGGGGGGGCAGATACGCAGTATTTT. Translated, it gives CASSPEGLAGGADTQYF. V is TRBV5-1 and J is TRBJ2-3; the match to TRBD2 covers 16 bases. Germline V gene data show CDR1 as SGHRS and CDR2 as YFSETQ. The CDR3 loop spans 17 amino acids. Losses at the gene ends were 4 bases for V and 4 bases for J; bases not matched to a gene: 6.